Each of the 29 T cell receptor beta chains below was sequenced from the same sample in a study of blood T cell repertoires in COVID-19. TCRdb's table, derived via immunoSEQ multiplex PCR, lists solely in-frame clones and lacks some. The sample lists approximately 200,000 clones, over 80% occurring once. Specimen: PBMCs or T cells enriched from blood (not recorded which). These receptors originate from a man younger than 35 with acute COVID-19.

The gene calls are TRBV4-1 and TRBJ1-1; TRBD1 aligns across 7 bases. CDR3 length: 18 residues. Germline lookup yields CDR1 MGHRA and CDR2 YSYEKL. J was trimmed by 1 base and V by 0 bases; bases with no gene match: 11. The CDR3 sequence is CASSQEYGTVYRNTEAFF. DNA for the CDR3: TGCGCCAGCAGCCAAGAGTACGGGACAGTCTATAGGAACACTGAAGCTTTCTTT.

The V and J genes are TRBV7-9 and TRBJ2-7; TRBD1 might be the D (7 bases). The V gene lost 5 bases and the J gene lost 4 bases, with 15 bases spanning the gap. The CDR3 length is 14 residues. Looked up from germline, CDR1 is SEHNR and CDR2 is FQNEAQ (reference sequence). As DNA, the CDR3 is TGTGCCAGCAGCCTAGGGGACAGCGGGTACGAGCAGTACTTC. Translating it yields CASSLGDSGYEQYF.

CDR3 nucleotides: TGTGCCAGCAGCGTAGGGGGGGTAGATACGCAGTATTTT. Residues: CASSVGGVDTQYF. The chain couples TRBV9 to TRBJ2-3; tentatively, D is TRBD2 (6 bases). This CDR3 comprises 13 residues. Germline V gene data show CDR1 as SGDLS and CDR2 as YYNGEE. V lost 0 bases and J 5 bases, leaving 7 bases between the germline ends.

The chain recombines TRBV2 with TRBJ2-1; 14 bases line up with TRBD2. With 11 bases clipped from V and 8 bases from J, the junction kept 11 bases outside the gene matches. CDR1 and CDR2 from the germline V gene are SNHLY and FYNNEI. The CDR3 is 15 residues long. The CDR3 DNA is TGTGCCGTCCGGAGGACTAGCGGGAGGAAGTATGAGCAGTTCTTC. This gives the protein CAVRRTSGRKYEQFF. The entire variable domain, with the rest obtained from reference TRBV2 and TRBJ2-1, is as follows: EPEVTQTPSHQVTQMGQEVILRCVPISNHLYFYWYRQILGQKVEFLVSFYNNEISEKSEIFDDQFSVERPDGSNFTLKIRSTKLEDSAMYFCAVRRTSGRKYEQFFGPGTRLTVL.

V gene TRBV9 combines with J gene TRBJ2-1; tentative D call: TRBD2 (6 bases). Per germline, CDR1 SGDLS and CDR2 YYNGEE. The CDR3 consists of 15 residues. The V end was cut by 6 bases, the J end by 7 bases, with 20 bases between. The CDR3 nucleotides read TGTGCCAGCACCTCCGGAACGGGGGTCGAGAATGAGCAGTTCTTC. This codes for CASTSGTGVENEQFF.

The gene calls are TRBV5-8 and TRBJ2-5; a weak D match, TRBD1 (6 bases). V lost 5 bases and J 5 bases, leaving 13 bases between the germline ends. The CDR3 runs 13 residues. The germline V gene encodes CDR1 SGHTS and CDR2 YDEGEE. In DNA form, the CDR3 reads TGTGCCAGCAGGCAACAGGGTGGGGAGACCCAGTACTTC. Translation gives CASRQQGGETQYF.

The genes are TRBV7-9 and TRBJ2-6; perhaps TRBD1 as D (5 bases). Germline loops: CDR1 SEHNR, CDR2 FQNEAQ (reference sequence). V lost 11 bases, J lost 0 bases, and 17 bases lay in between. The CDR3 extends over 16 amino acids. The CDR3 here is CAPGRRENSGANVLTF. The CDR3 DNA sequence: TGTGCCCCAGGGCGCAGAGAGAACTCTGGGGCCAACGTCCTGACTTTC.

In nucleotides, the CDR3 is TGTGCCAGCAGCGTCGGACTAGCGGGAGTGATCGGGGAGCTGTTTTTT. This encodes CASSVGLAGVIGELFF. This chain uses TRBV5-6 with TRBJ2-2; TRBD2 matches at 13 bases. CDR1 is SGHDT, CDR2 YYEEEE, per germline. The CDR3 consists of 16 residues. The V gene end was trimmed by 4 bases and the J gene end by 7 bases; junction bases not matched to a gene: 7.

The chain employs TRBV25-1 and TRBJ2-2; TRBD2 matches 8 bases. CDR1 and CDR2 (germline): MGHDK, SYGVNS. V lost 7 bases, J lost 1 base, and 5 bases stayed unmatched. CDR3 length equals 15 residues. The CDR3 sequence: CASTSTSENTGELFF. CDR3 nucleotides: TGTGCCAGCACCTCGACTAGCGAGAACACCGGGGAGCTGTTTTTT.

V and J are TRBV4-2 and TRBJ2-7; 7 nucleotides agree with TRBD2. Trimming took 0 bases from V and 3 from J; bases not matched to a gene: 5. The CDR3 is 15 residues long. Per germline, CDR1 LGHNA and CDR2 YNFKEQ. The CDR3 is CASSQDLASGYEQYF. CDR3 DNA: TGTGCCAGCAGCCAAGATTTGGCTAGCGGCTACGAGCAGTACTTC.

This chain uses TRBV4-1 with TRBJ2-7; tentatively, D is TRBD1 (6 bases). The V end lost 0 bases, the J end lost 2 bases, and 11 bases lay between the germline ends. Germline loops: CDR1 MGHRA, CDR2 YSYEKL. The CDR3 is made up of 15 amino acids. CDR3 in DNA: TGCGCCAGCAGCCAAGACAGGGGCCCTACCTACGAGCAGTACTTC. Amino acid sequence: CASSQDRGPTYEQYF.

J is TRBJ2-2 and V is TRBV24-1; D ambiguous. Germline V gives CDR1 KGHDR, CDR2 SFDVKD. CDR3 length: 16 residues. V lost 0 bases and J 6 bases, leaving 13 bases between the germline ends. CDR3 loop: CATSDLSGEAAGELFF. The CDR3 nucleotides read TGTGCCACCAGTGATTTGTCGGGTGAGGCCGCCGGGGAGCTGTTTTTT.

This clone was seen just once. The chain links TRBV28 to TRBJ2-7, with TRBD2 matching over 13 bases. The germline V gene has CDR1 MDHEN and CDR2 SYDVKM. The CDR3 is 16 amino acids. Trimming cost V 5 bases and J 7 bases; bases outside gene matches: 11. The CDR3 bases are TGTGCCAGCAGTGATCTCGGACTAGCGGGAGCGGGGGAGCAGTACTTC. Amino acid sequence: CASSDLGLAGAGEQYF.

This clone was picked up a small number of times. The V and J genes are TRBV19 and TRBJ2-3, with 9 bases lining up with TRBD1. After removal of 6 bases from V and 3 bases from J, the junction contained 7 bases not matched to a gene. Germline loops: CDR1 LNHDA, CDR2 SQIVND (reference sequence). This CDR3 is built from 15 residues. CDR3 residues: CASSLGQGPTDTQYF. DNA for the CDR3: TGTGCCAGTAGCCTGGGACAGGGACCTACAGATACGCAGTATTTT.

V and J are TRBV7-2 and TRBJ1-2, with 10 bases matching TRBD1. V was clipped by 4 bases and J by 4 bases; unmatched bases: 9. Germline CDR1 and CDR2: SGHTA and FQGNSA. This CDR3 region has 16 residues. The CDR3 region has the DNA TGTGCCAGCAGCTCCCTCGACAGGGGGCGGCTCTATGGCTACACCTTC. Protein sequence: CASSSLDRGRLYGYTF.

The chain links TRBV20-1 to TRBJ2-5, with D tentatively TRBD2 (5 bases). Trimming left V 3 bases short and J 5 bases short, with 7 bases between. The germline gives CDR1 DFQATT, CDR2 SNEGSKA (reference sequence). CDR3 length: 11 amino acids. The CDR3 spells CSASSDETQYF. The CDR3 DNA reads as TGCAGTGCTAGTAGCGACGAGACCCAGTACTTC.

V gene TRBV5-4 combines with J gene TRBJ2-7; a possible D gene is TRBD1 (6 bases). CDR1 SGHNT and CDR2 YYREEE come from the germline V gene (reference sequence). The CDR3 consists of 14 residues. The V end was cut by 0 bases, the J end by 6 bases, with 13 bases between. For the CDR3, the DNA is TGTGCCAGCAGCTTGGAACAGGGTGGGAGCGAGCAGTACTTC. This gives the protein CASSLEQGGSEQYF.

The J gene is TRBJ2-7, the V gene TRBV25-1; 7 nucleotides match TRBD1. This CDR3 is 13 amino acids long. CDR1 is MGHDK, CDR2 SYGVNS, per germline. J gave up 3 bases and V 7 bases, and 6 bases lay outside the gene matches. The CDR3 coding sequence is TGTGCCAGCACCGGACAGGATAACTACGAGCAGTACTTC. Its translation: CASTGQDNYEQYF.

This clone appeared once. This sequence joins TRBV28 and TRBJ2-7; 11 bases match TRBD1. The V gene's germline CDR1 is MDHEN and CDR2 SYDVKM. J lost 5 bases, V lost 4 bases, and 7 bases had no gene match. CDR3 length equals 15 residues. The CDR3 coding sequence is TGTGCCAGCAGTTCCCGGACAGGGGGCCTCCACGAGCAGTACTTC. This gives the protein CASSSRTGGLHEQYF.

The chain links TRBV20-1 to TRBJ1-2; no firm D call. Looked up from germline, CDR1 is DFQATT and CDR2 is SNEGSKA (reference sequence). The CDR3 extends over 11 amino acids. Trimming removed 4 bases from V and 5 bases from J, with 8 bases in between. The CDR3 here is CSATDEYGYTF. CDR3 sequence (DNA): TGCAGTGCTACAGATGAGTATGGCTACACCTTC.

This chain joins TRBV14 and TRBJ2-7; possibly TRBD1 for D (5 bases). The CDR3 spans 14 residues. The V end was cut by 0 bases, the J end by 2 bases, with 8 bases between. Germline V gene lookup returns CDR1 SGHDN and CDR2 FVKESK. This CDR3 reads CASSQEGVTYEQYF. The CDR3 DNA reads as TGTGCCAGCAGCCAAGAAGGGGTAACCTACGAGCAGTACTTC.

This clone was seen once. At one end the junction does not follow the germline gene, possibly because of a read error. The chain couples TRBV10-2 to TRBJ2-4, with D hard to call. The CDR3 has 15 residues. Germline CDR1 reads WSHSY; CDR2 reads SAAADI. The CDR3 region is CASSETLTAQNIQYF. CDR3 sequence (DNA): TGCGCCAGCAGTGAGACCCTCACAGCCCAAAACATTCAGTACTTC.

The V gene is TRBV28, the J gene TRBJ1-2, with D tentatively TRBD1 (6 bases). The V end was cut by 3 bases, the J end by 5 bases, with 19 bases between. Germline V gene data show CDR1 as MDHEN and CDR2 as SYDVKM. The CDR3 is made up of 16 amino acids. The CDR3 is CASSFAVGAGDYGYTF. In nucleotides, the CDR3 is TGTGCCAGCAGTTTTGCGGTCGGGGCAGGGGATTATGGCTACACCTTC.

This chain links TRBV15 with TRBJ2-1; TRBD2 matches at 7 bases. Germline assignment: CDR1 LNHNV and CDR2 YYDKDF (reference sequence). V gave up 2 bases and J gave up 3 bases; unmatched junction bases: 7. The CDR3 covers 16 residues. The CDR3 nucleotides read TGTGCCACCAGCAGACGCGAGCAGCGGGGCTACAATGAGCAGTTCTTC. Encoded protein: CATSRREQRGYNEQFF.

The chain employs TRBV6-1 and TRBJ1-3, with D possibly matching TRBD1 (5 bases). V lost 0 bases and J lost 5, with 14 bases in between. The CDR3 totals 16 residues. Germline V lookup: CDR1 MNHNS, CDR2 SASEGT. The CDR3 DNA reads as TGTGCCAGCAGTGAAGCTTGGGCCGGGGGTAGAAACACCATATATTTT. This codes for CASSEAWAGGRNTIYF.

The chain recombines TRBV7-2 with TRBJ2-7; D not resolved. Germline CDR1 reads SGHTA; CDR2 reads FQGNSA. The CDR3 is 14 residues long. With 5 bases removed from V and 7 bases from J, the gap between germline ends came to 18 bases. Here the CDR3 DNA reads TGTGCCAGCAGCGGAGAGCCGGCCAGTAAAGAGCAGTACTTC. Translated, it gives CASSGEPASKEQYF. Full variable domain (remainder filled in from reference TRBV7-2 and TRBJ2-7): GAGVSQSPSNKVTEKGKDVELRCDPISGHTALYWYRQSLGQGLEFLIYFQGNSAPDKSGLPSDRFSAERTGGSVSTLTIQRTQQEDSAVYLCASSGEPASKEQYFGPGTRLTVT.

The chain recombines TRBV4-1 with TRBJ2-1, with a weak D call TRBD2 (6 bases). This CDR3 spans 15 amino acids. Trimming pared 4 bases from V and 2 bases from J, leaving 12 bases between. Germline V CDR1 and CDR2: MGHRA, YSYEKL. CDR3 region: CASSPGDSPYNEQFF. CDR3 coding DNA: TGCGCCAGCAGCCCGGGAGACTCACCCTACAATGAGCAGTTCTTC.

V gene TRBV4-1 combines with J gene TRBJ2-4; 9 nucleotides match TRBD2. V lost 4 bases, J lost 2 bases, and 6 bases stayed unmatched. Germline V CDR1 and CDR2: MGHRA, YSYEKL. The CDR3 loop spans 16 amino acids. The CDR3 loop is CASSLASGMTKNIQYF. The CDR3 DNA reads as TGCGCCAGCAGCCTAGCTAGCGGGATGACCAAAAACATTCAGTACTTC.

The rearrangement uses TRBV7-9 and TRBJ1-5; maybe TRBD1 (5 bases). Germline V gives CDR1 SEHNR, CDR2 FQNEAQ (reference sequence). The CDR3 totals 13 residues. V was shortened by 2 bases and J by 6 bases, with 8 bases between the two germline ends. The CDR3 nucleotides read TGTGCCAGCAGCTTACGGGGGGGTCAGCCCCAGCATTTT. It codes for CASSLRGGQPQHF.